This T cell receptor beta chain was retrieved from a study of shared T cell receptors in the human thymus (dated by TCRdb to the early 2020s). Turning to the overall study: The study examined how self-reactive, shared T-cell receptor alpha chains are generated in the human thymus.

Libraries came from the immunoSEQ multiplex PCR assay. Held by TCRdb, this immuneACCESS table contains in-frame sequences only and omits some clones. Under half of the omission traces to an unresolved V gene where checked; the cause of the rest is unknown. This sample has 700,000 or so clones in its table, and over 75% of those were observed once. The top ten clonotypes cover approximately 0.01% of the sample. This clone came up a few times. The clone's antigen remains unknown. It has no much larger one-base neighbor in the sample; base qualities were not kept. V and J are truncated by 0 bases and 0 bases respectively, leaving an intervening sequence of 10 bases. Inclusive of the bounding cysteine and phenylalanine, the CDR3 is 16 residues long. The retained sequence is limited to the CDR3, 48 bases, with the frame set at the first base. CDR1 LGHNA and CDR2 YNFKEQ are derived from the germline V gene.

The data were also submitted as part of a second study, on human thymus T cells. The second study reports: Donors were immunologically healthy infants undergoing open corrective cardiac surgery for congenital heart defects in Finland. The thymus tissue came from surgical resects taken out during corrective cardiac surgery. Usage of V and J gene segments appeared to be biased in both the thymic and the peripheral blood repertoires. Highly overlapping thymic TCR repertoires among unrelated individuals were reported in the related research. The study characterized TCR alpha and beta repertoires from fewer than 10 infant thymus samples and four related peripheral blood samples. Donor ages ranged from about 7 to 244 days, and the cohort comprised over 5 male and a couple of female infants. Thymocytes were mechanically released from the tissue and were stored as pellets of about 9-33 million cells at -70 degrees C. Genomic DNA was extracted from frozen cell pellets with a QIAsymphony instrument. Using the immunoSEQ multiplex PCR assay, the TCRB and TCRAD loci were amplified from a standardized quantity of quality-controlled genomic DNA. The amplicons covered the V(D)J region and were long enough to include the CDR3 and to identify the V and J genes. Amplicon sequencing was performed on an Illumina platform through the commercial immunoSEQ service. Primer bias and sequencing errors were corrected as previously described, and TCRAD and TCRB definitions were based on the IMGT database. The repertoires were analysed using immunoSEQ Analyzer 3.0 and VDJTools for basic statistics, V/J segment usage, diversity estimates, rarefaction and pairwise overlap. Chao1, ChaoE, Efron-Thisted, Shannon and inverse Simpson indices were used to estimate diversity, which was also estimated on datasets down-sampled to the smallest sample. Repertoire overlap was assessed by strict matching of CDR3 nucleotide sequence, V gene and J gene, and clustering was done by Jaccard-based multidimensional scaling. On average, about 800,000 unique TCRB clonotypes were obtained from thymus samples, compared with roughly 89,000 from blood samples.

This TCR was recovered from a girl under three years old with a congenital heart defect. Donor details come from another sample of the same person, matched by shared clones. Sequencing input: thymocytes. The rearrangement combines TRBV4-2 with TRBJ2-3; the D gene cannot be named for sure. The CDR3 amino acid sequence is: CASSQDKTESTDTQYF. DNA sequence: TGTGCCAGCAGCCAAGATAAAACAGAGAGCACAGATACGCAGTATTTT.